The 2 T cell receptor beta chains below all came from one sample that was sequenced in a study of cytomegalovirus exposure and HLA in healthy donors. PCR amplification relied on 60 Vbeta primers (plus 13 Jbeta primers). Data came from immunoSEQ multiplex PCR; TCRdb stores just in-frame clones and leaves some out. The sample has about 170,000 clones, over 60% seen once; the top ten hold 0.6% to 0.95%. Input material: PBMCs. Receptors originate from a female donor in good health and CMV-seronegative.

This clone has only a few counts. This sequence joins TRBV4-1 and TRBJ2-1; TRBD2 matches 9 bases. The germline V gene encodes CDR1 MGHRA and CDR2 YSYEKL. The ends lost 1 base at V and 2 bases at J; junction bases unmatched: 3. The CDR3 loop spans 16 amino acids. CDR3 nucleotide sequence: TGCGCCAGCAGCCAAGCCCAGCGGGGGGCCTACAATGAGCAGTTCTTC. Translating it yields CASSQAQRGAYNEQFF.

The genes are TRBV7-3 and TRBJ2-7; D possibly corresponds to TRBD1 (5 bases). The CDR3 totals 16 residues. From germline, CDR1 is SGHTA and CDR2 FQGTGA. With 0 bases removed from V and 3 bases from J, the gap between germline ends came to 15 bases. The CDR3 loop reads CASSLTAGFSDYEQYF. CDR3 nucleotide sequence: TGTGCCAGCAGCTTAACCGCAGGGTTTTCCGACTACGAGCAGTACTTC.